This TCR beta chain was captured by sequencing in a study of blood T cells in healthy people across ages (dated by TCRdb to 2015 to 2017). Background for the entire study: Template switching captured roughly one uniquely barcoded TCR beta cDNA molecule per two T cells in model experiments. Using deep sequencing normalized with unique cDNA molecular identifiers, the study measured how TCR beta repertoire diversity changes with age. Four age groups were formed from the donors: young (average approximately 16 years), middle-aged (approximately 40), aged (62) and long-lived (about 75). To avoid experimental bias, donors of different ages were randomly spread across the sequencing lanes. The study analyzed two additional independent replicas of 1 million unique cDNA reads from the same blood draw for two donors, one aged 18 to 30 and one aged 80 or older.

Systemically healthy Caucasian individuals from Russia, around 38 in total and aged about 6 to 95 years, were included as donors. Each donor gave ten milliliters of peripheral blood, collected into EDTA-treated Vacutainer tubes. Ficoll-Paque density-gradient centrifugation was used to isolate PBMCs, with at least 7 million per sample. Total RNA was extracted from PBMCs with Trizol reagent, with at least 6 micrograms obtained per sample. For every donor, flow cytometry on a PBMC aliquot measured the percentage of naive CD45RAhigh/CD27high T cells. The library was generated by 5' RACE. TCRdb records Illumina HiSeq 2500 as the sequencer. A second about 6 to 11 cycle PCR used a sample-barcoded 5' primer and a J-beta primer mix. Each TCR beta cDNA molecule received a unique molecular identifier from a template-switch 5' adaptor carrying 12 random nucleotides. Each sample yielded at least 3 million CDR3-containing paired-end reads. The Mint cDNA synthesis kit, primed by a TRBC-specific oligonucleotide, was used to synthesize first-strand cDNA from all RNA. All cDNA was treated with uracil-DNA glycosylase and then went through a first 18-cycle PCR with the universal primers M1SS and BC2_uni_R. From the authors' description of their analysis: For normalization, 1 million high-quality reads, each with a distinct molecular identifier, were randomly selected from each sample. Reads sharing molecular identifiers were discarded rather than binned into consensus sequences. MiTCR, set to a Q25 quality threshold and the strictest error-elimination algorithm, was used for CDR3 identification, clonotype clustering and error correction. A nonparametric unseen species model with Euler transformation was used to estimate lower-bound total TCR beta diversity. The public reads were run again by TCRdb, first through fastp at Q25 and then through MiXCR, and only productive beta chains were kept. For every CDR3 protein sequence, its rows merge into one entry that carries the most common genes and DNA. The V and J calls reflect TCRdb's pipeline rather than the authors' work. The sample table shows approximately 400,000 distinct CDR3 sequences, and roughly half are seen once. Jointly, the top ten make up about 54% of the sample.

Summary of the overall study and its limitations: As age increased, observed TCR beta diversity per million T cells dropped in a roughly linear way, and a significant reduction was already evident by age roughly 36. The long-lived group showed more naive CD4+ T cells, fewer expanded clones and increased TCR diversity than the aged group, suggesting age selection. There was a strong correlation between observed TCR beta diversity and the percentage of naive T cells measured by flow cytometry. Because donor CMV infection status was unknown, age-related changes in expanded clonotypes were potentially confounded. Bulk unsorted PBMC profiling prevented conclusive comparison of naive and antigen-experienced compartments. Estimates of total diversity based on one million sequenced T cells were considered lower bounds and underestimates.

V is pared back by 0 bases and J by 1 base, with 13 bases lying between the germline termini. The CDR3 starts with the cysteine, ends with the phenylalanine, and has 17 residues. CDR3 DNA is the only sequence kept; it has 51 bases, read in frame from the first base. The germline V gene gives CDR1 as SGHRS and CDR2 as YFSETQ. As concerns this clonotype: Its antigen remains unidentified. The input lacks base qualities; no much larger clone sits a single base away.

The receptor was isolated from a man in his fifties or sixties in good health. The sample taken for sequencing was blood. The chain is assembled from TRBV5-1 and TRBJ2-2, with TRBD2 perhaps the D gene, on 6 matching bases. The CDR3 loop reads CASSLGAGGLNTGELFF. The sequenced DNA is TGCGCCAGCAGCTTGGGGGCCGGGGGACTGAACACCGGGGAGCTGTTTTTT.